This TCR beta chain was found in a study of OX40 agonist ivuxolimab in advanced cancers. Overall study context: Patients were infused with ivuxolimab every 2 weeks at 0.01 to 10 mg/kg. Broader study findings: Normalized T-cell clonal expansion was also low in some nonresponders. The study found that CD8+ T cells averaged more expanded clones than CD4+.

This table comes from immunoSEQ multiplex PCR, and its TCRdb copy is limited to in-frame clones, with some not included. The table lists about 72,000 clones, 81% of them singletons, with roughly 4.7% in the top ten. Trimming at V came to 1 base and at J to 2 bases, leaving 7 bases not matched to a gene. The CDR3 totals 17 residues. Germline CDR1 LNHDA, CDR2 SQIVND (reference sequence). In the case of this clone: Antigen unknown.

Blood sampling was done at baseline, cycle 4 day 1, and cycle 7 day 1. The sequenced sample was CD4+ or CD8+ T cells sorted from blood, obtained in a trial of the OX40 agonist ivuxolimab. The clonotype was recovered from an adult with an advanced solid tumor such as melanoma, head and neck, liver or kidney cancer. This chain connects TRBV19 to TRBJ2-3; 9 nucleotides align to TRBD2. CDR3 loop: CASSIALAGSYTDTQYF. The CDR3, as DNA: TGTGCCAGTAGTATAGCCCTAGCGGGGAGTTACACAGATACGCAGTATTTT.